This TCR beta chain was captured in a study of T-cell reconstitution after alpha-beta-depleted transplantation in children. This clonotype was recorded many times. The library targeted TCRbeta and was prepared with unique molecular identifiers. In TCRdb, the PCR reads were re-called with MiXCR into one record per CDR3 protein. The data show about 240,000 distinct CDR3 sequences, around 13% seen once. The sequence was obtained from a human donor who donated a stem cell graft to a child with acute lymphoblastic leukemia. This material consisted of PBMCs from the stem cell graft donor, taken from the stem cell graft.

CDR3: CSAAKGAGAFF. The CDR3 DNA reads TGCAGCGCCGCCAAGGGGGCTGGGGCTTTCTTT. The chain combines TRBV29-1 with TRBJ1-1; TRBD1 matches at 7 bases. The CDR3 runs to 11 residues. Germline CDR1 is SQVTM and CDR2 is ANQGSEA. The junction had 10 bases not matched to a gene; V was cut back by 7 bases and J by 11 bases.